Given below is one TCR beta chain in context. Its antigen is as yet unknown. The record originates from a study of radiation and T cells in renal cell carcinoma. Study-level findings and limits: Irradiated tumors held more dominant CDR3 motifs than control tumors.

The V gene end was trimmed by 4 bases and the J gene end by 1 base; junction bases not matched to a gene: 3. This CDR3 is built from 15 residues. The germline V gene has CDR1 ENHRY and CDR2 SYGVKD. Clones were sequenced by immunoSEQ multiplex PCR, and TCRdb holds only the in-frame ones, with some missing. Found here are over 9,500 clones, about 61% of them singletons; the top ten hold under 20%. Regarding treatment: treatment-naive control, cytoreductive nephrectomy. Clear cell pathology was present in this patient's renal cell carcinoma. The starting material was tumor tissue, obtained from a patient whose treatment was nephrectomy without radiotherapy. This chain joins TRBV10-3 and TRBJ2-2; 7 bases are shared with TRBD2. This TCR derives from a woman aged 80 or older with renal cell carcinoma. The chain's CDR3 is CAISVTGGNTGELFF. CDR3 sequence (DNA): TGTGCCATCAGTGTCACGGGGGGGAACACCGGGGAGCTGTTTTTT.